This T cell receptor beta chain was profiled in a study of cytomegalovirus exposure and HLA in healthy donors. There are 16 residues in the CDR3. Trimming removed 5 bases from V and 2 bases from J, with 19 bases in between. From germline, CDR1 is SGHNT and CDR2 YYREEE (reference sequence). Researchers ran the PCR with 60 Vbeta and 13 Jbeta primers. Method: immunoSEQ multiplex PCR; TCRdb's copy keeps in-frame clones and lacks some. The profile covers some 140,000 clones, with around 77% appearing a single time and approximately 0.97% taken by the ten largest. The sequenced sample was PBMCs. The sequence was collected from a man between 18 and 35 years old in good health and CMV-seronegative. The rearrangement links TRBV5-4 to TRBJ2-5; maybe TRBD1 (5 bases). CDR3 amino acids: CASSPTRVWSQETQYF. The CDR3 DNA reads TGTGCCAGCAGTCCCACCAGGGTCTGGTCACAAGAGACCCAGTACTTC. The entire variable domain, with the rest obtained from reference TRBV5-4 and TRBJ2-5, is as follows: ETGVTQSPTHLIKTRGQQVTLRCSSQSGHNTVSWYQQALGQGPQFIFQYYREEENGRGNFPPRFSGLQFPNYSSELNVNALELDDSALYLCASSPTRVWSQETQYFGPGTRLLVL.